This T cell receptor (beta chain) came from a study of breast tumors, draining lymph nodes, adjacent tissues. The ends were cut back, 5 bases at V and 7 bases at J, with 13 bases in the middle. The CDR3 runs 13 residues. In germline, CDR1 is SGHVS, CDR2 FQNEAQ. Breast cancer patients provided tissue from their axillary draining lymph nodes. This clonotype appeared many times. TCRdb reanalysed the multiplex PCR reads using MiXCR and keeps one entry per CDR3 protein. The data show some 100,000 distinct CDR3 sequences, around 20% seen once. The TCR comes from a female donor with breast cancer. Some clones in this sample may be carry-over from other donors' samples. The chain joins TRBV7-8 to TRBJ2-3; D perhaps matches TRBD1 (6 bases). The specimen sequenced was axillary lymph node tissue. The CDR3 loop is CASSENRANTQYF. CDR3 DNA: TGTGCCAGCAGCGAAAACAGGGCAAATACGCAGTATTTT.